Presented here are 19 T cell receptor beta chains from one specimen sequenced in a study of response to subunit inactivated influenza vaccine. Each CDR3 protein gets one entry after TCRdb re-called the RT-PCR reads with MiXCR. The profile shows 500,000 to 700,000 distinct CDR3 sequences, around a quarter of them singletons. These data were likewise used in another study, on T cells expressing NK-cell markers. That paper states: It was by 5'RACE template switching with UMIs that TCR beta cDNA was made.

The sample here was CD4+ T cells sorted from PBMCs, taken 11 to 12 days after vaccination. These receptors were taken from a man in his fifties who received an inactivated influenza vaccine.

This clonotype was counted a few times. J is TRBJ1-3 and V is TRBV5-1; TRBD1 matches at 8 bases. This CDR3 spans 14 amino acids. The germline gives CDR1 SGHRS, CDR2 YFSETQ. After removal of 2 bases from V and 4 bases from J, the junction contained 2 bases not matched to a gene. CDR3 nucleotides: TGCGCCAGCAGCTTCAGGGGGCCAGGAAACACCATATATTTT. Its protein product is CASSFRGPGNTIYF.

In its sample, this clonotype was seen many times. The chain combines TRBV11-1 with TRBJ1-1, with a weak D call TRBD1 (5 bases). There are 14 residues in the CDR3. The ends were cut back, 3 bases at V and 2 bases at J, with 10 bases in the middle. The germline CDR1 and CDR2 sequences are SGHAT and FQDESV (reference sequence). The CDR3 loop is CASSLGPLNTEAFF. CDR3 nucleotide sequence: TGTGCCAGCAGCTTGGGACCTCTTAACACTGAAGCTTTCTTT.

This sequence joins TRBV7-2 and TRBJ2-5; 11 bases are a match to TRBD1. V lost 6 bases and J lost 0; bases outside the gene matches: 3. Germline CDR1 and CDR2: SGHTA and FQGNSA. The length of the CDR3 is 15 residues. CDR3 nucleotides: TGTGCCAGCAGTCGGACAGGGGGCTACCAAGAGACCCAGTACTTC. This gives the protein CASSRTGGYQETQYF.

The gene calls are TRBV7-2 and TRBJ2-5, with D perhaps given as TRBD1 or TRBD2 (5 bases each). This CDR3 spans 16 amino acids. Germline V CDR1 and CDR2: SGHTA, FQGNSA. V was clipped by 3 bases and J by 4 bases, with 18 bases between them. Here the CDR3 reads CASSFWGPRTGETQYF. The DNA of the CDR3 is TGTGCCAGCAGCTTCTGGGGACCTAGGACGGGAGAGACCCAGTACTTC.

This rearrangement joins TRBV5-1 to TRBJ2-2; D perhaps matches TRBD1 (6 bases). The CDR3 runs to 14 residues. Germline V gives CDR1 SGHRS, CDR2 YFSETQ. Trimming stripped 4 bases from V and 4 bases from J, with 11 bases between. The CDR3 nucleotides are TGCGCCAGCAGCCCGGGACACGGCACCGGGGAGCTGTTTTTT. Translated: CASSPGHGTGELFF.

This clonotype has only a few counts. The V gene is TRBV5-1, the J gene TRBJ1-6; possibly TRBD1 for D (5 bases). Trimming shortened V by 4 bases and J by 8 bases, and 13 bases separated the two germline ends. The CDR3 is 14 amino acids. The V gene's germline CDR1 is SGHRS and CDR2 YFSETQ. CDR3 residues: CASSPVGGDSPLHF. CDR3 coding DNA: TGCGCCAGCAGCCCAGTCGGGGGTGATTCACCCCTCCACTTT.

This clonotype was detected a few times. V gene TRBV9 combines with J gene TRBJ2-7; a possible D gene is TRBD2 (6 bases). The V end was cut by 4 bases, the J end by 2 bases, with 16 bases between. The CDR3 sequence is 15 residues long. Germline CDR1 SGDLS, CDR2 YYNGEE. The CDR3 region has the DNA TGTGCCAGCAGCACTAACCCGGGACTCACCTACGAGCAGTACTTC. Protein product: CASSTNPGLTYEQYF. The full variable domain, with the rest looked up from reference TRBV9 and TRBJ2-7, is DSGVTQTPKHLITATGQRVTLRCSPRSGDLSVYWYQQSLDQGLQFLIQYYNGEERAKGNILERFSAQQFPDLHSELNLSSLELGDSALYFCASSTNPGLTYEQYFGPGTRLTVT.

This clonotype turned up a few times. The chain combines TRBV7-9 with TRBJ1-5; TRBD1 might be the D (6 bases). CDR3 length: 16 residues. Germline CDR1 SEHNR, CDR2 FQNEAQ (reference sequence). V gave up 4 bases and J gave up 8 bases, with 21 bases separating them. CDR3 region: CASSSSGMGGREPQHF. The CDR3 DNA reads as TGTGCCAGCAGCTCATCCGGTATGGGGGGCCGAGAGCCCCAGCATTTT.

The rearrangement links TRBV7-3 to TRBJ2-6; D unresolved. The CDR3 has 15 amino acids. Germline CDR1 SGHTA, CDR2 FQGTGA. V was clipped by 5 bases and J by 4 bases, with 12 bases between them. The CDR3 coding sequence is TGTGCCAGCAGCCATCCTACGCTCGGGGCCAACGTCCTGACTTTC. This gives the protein CASSHPTLGANVLTF. The whole variable domain, remainder taken from reference TRBV7-3 and TRBJ2-6, is GAGVSQTPSNKVTEKGKYVELRCDPISGHTALYWYRQSLGQGPEFLIYFQGTGAADDSGLPNDRFFAVRPEGSVSTLKIQRTERGDSAVYLCASSHPTLGANVLTFGAGSRLTVL.

The table lists this clonotype with a count of one. The J gene is TRBJ2-5, the V gene TRBV9; 9 positions match TRBD2. CDR1 and CDR2 (germline): SGDLS, YYNGEE. V was pared by 0 bases and J by 4 bases, with 4 bases of the junction left unmatched. The CDR3 spans 15 residues. CDR3 coding DNA: TGTGCCAGCAGCGTAGGGCTAGCGGGACGAGAGACCCAGTACTTC. It yields the protein CASSVGLAGRETQYF.

This clonotype was counted a few times. The chain joins TRBV19 to TRBJ1-4, with a possible D match to TRBD1 (5 bases). Trimming took off 8 bases at V and 2 bases at J, with 12 bases between the two ends. CDR1 and CDR2 (germline): LNHDA, SQIVND (reference sequence). The CDR3 totals 14 residues. The CDR3 sequence is CASRSRATNEKLFF. The CDR3 DNA follows: TGTGCCAGTCGGAGCAGGGCGACTAATGAAAAACTGTTTTTT.

This sequence joins TRBV27 and TRBJ2-4, with 12 positions matching TRBD2. The CDR3 length is 16 residues. J gave up 0 bases and V 5 bases, and 2 bases lay outside the gene matches. Germline V gene sequence: CDR1 MNHEY, CDR2 SMNVEV (reference sequence). CDR3: CASSGLAGLAKNIQYF. The DNA of the CDR3 is TGTGCCAGCAGTGGACTAGCGGGGTTAGCCAAAAACATTCAGTACTTC.

The chain couples TRBV7-2 to TRBJ2-1; TRBD1 is a possible D gene (5 bases). Per germline, CDR1 SGHTA and CDR2 FQGNSA. The V end was cut by 3 bases, the J end by 2 bases, with 11 bases between. This CDR3 is 15 amino acids long. The CDR3 DNA reads as TGTGCCAGCAGCTTTCGCCAGGGTACCTACAATGAGCAGTTCTTC. Protein sequence: CASSFRQGTYNEQFF. The complete variable domain, with remaining parts taken from reference TRBV7-2 and TRBJ2-1, reads GAGVSQSPSNKVTEKGKDVELRCDPISGHTALYWYRQSLGQGLEFLIYFQGNSAPDKSGLPSDRFSAERTGGSVSTLTIQRTQQEDSAVYLCASSFRQGTYNEQFFGPGTRLTVL.

This chain links TRBV7-9 with TRBJ2-7; 9 bases fit TRBD1. CDR3 length: 16 residues. J gave up 3 bases and V 4 bases, and 10 bases lay outside the gene matches. Germline values: CDR1 SEHNR, CDR2 FQNEAQ (reference sequence). CDR3 protein: CASSSSGRTGVYEQYF. In DNA, the CDR3 is TGTGCCAGCAGCTCTAGTGGGAGGACAGGGGTCTACGAGCAGTACTTC.

The J gene is TRBJ2-1, the V gene TRBV15, with D possibly being TRBD2 (6 bases). V lost 3 bases to trimming and J lost 3 bases, with 15 bases between them. This CDR3 has 16 amino acids. Germline CDR1 reads LNHNV; CDR2 reads YYDKDF (reference sequence). CDR3 sequence: CATSSLLGGYYNEQFF. In DNA form, the CDR3 reads TGTGCCACCAGCAGTCTCTTGGGGGGATACTACAATGAGCAGTTCTTC. Using reference TRBV15 and TRBJ2-1 for the parts outside the CDR3, the full variable domain is DAMVIQNPRYQVTQFGKPVTLSCSQTLNHNVMYWYQQKSSQAPKLLFHYYDKDFNNEADTPDNFQSRRPNTSFCFLDIRSPGLGDTAMYLCATSSLLGGYYNEQFFGPGTRLTVL.

A remark on this clonotype: This may stem from a read error, because a much larger clone lies one nucleotide away. CDR3 DNA: TGCAGCGTTACGTACCTCCAAGAGACCCATTACTTC. Its translation is CSVTYLQETHYF. The V call is TRBV29-1, the J call TRBJ2-5; D gene ambiguous. This CDR3 spans 12 amino acids. From germline, CDR1 is SQVTM and CDR2 ANQGSEA.

The chain uses TRBV11-2 and TRBJ2-7; the D is unclear. CDR1 is SGHAT, CDR2 FQNNGV, per germline. V lost 0 bases and J 6 bases, leaving 9 bases between the germline ends. This CDR3 contains 13 residues. The CDR3 reads CASSLEVPTEQYF. CDR3 sequence (DNA): TGTGCCAGCAGCTTAGAGGTCCCTACCGAGCAGTACTTC.

The chain recombines TRBV10-3 with TRBJ2-5; a possible D gene is TRBD1 (6 bases). This CDR3 has 13 amino acids. The germline CDR1 and CDR2 sequences are ENHRY and SYGVKD. Trimming pared 9 bases from V and 2 bases from J, leaving 13 bases between. The CDR3, as DNA: TGTGCCATTGCACAGGGAGAACAAGAGACCCAGTACTTC. As protein: CAIAQGEQETQYF.

A few counts support this clonotype. DNA for the CDR3: TGTGCCATCAGTGTAGGGGGATATACCTACGAGCAGTACTTC. Protein: CAISVGGYTYEQYF. The genes are TRBV10-3 and TRBJ2-7; weak D call: TRBD1 (6 bases). The CDR3 sequence is 14 residues long. Trimming shortened V by 4 bases and J by 2 bases, and 12 bases separated the two germline ends. Germline V gene sequence: CDR1 ENHRY, CDR2 SYGVKD.